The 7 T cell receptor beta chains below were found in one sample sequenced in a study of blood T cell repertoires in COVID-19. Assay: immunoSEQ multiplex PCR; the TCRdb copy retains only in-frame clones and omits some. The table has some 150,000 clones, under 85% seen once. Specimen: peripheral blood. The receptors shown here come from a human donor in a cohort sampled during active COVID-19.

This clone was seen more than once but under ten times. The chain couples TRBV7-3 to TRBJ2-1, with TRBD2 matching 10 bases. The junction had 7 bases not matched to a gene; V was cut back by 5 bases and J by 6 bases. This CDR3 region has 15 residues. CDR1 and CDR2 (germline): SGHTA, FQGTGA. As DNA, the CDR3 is TGTGCCAGCAGCGAGCTAGCGGGAGTGGGCAATGAGCAGTTCTTC. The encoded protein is CASSELAGVGNEQFF.

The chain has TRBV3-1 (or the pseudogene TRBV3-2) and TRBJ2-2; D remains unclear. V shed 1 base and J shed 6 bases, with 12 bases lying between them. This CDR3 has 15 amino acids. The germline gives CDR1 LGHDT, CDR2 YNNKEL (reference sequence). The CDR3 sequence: CASSQVFTTAGELFF. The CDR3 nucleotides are TGTGCCAGCAGCCAAGTGTTCACTACTGCCGGGGAGCTGTTTTTT.

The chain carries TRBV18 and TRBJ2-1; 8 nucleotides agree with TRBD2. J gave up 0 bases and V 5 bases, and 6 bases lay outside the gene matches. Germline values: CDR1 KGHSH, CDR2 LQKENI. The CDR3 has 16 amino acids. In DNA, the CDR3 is TGTGCCAGCTCATCCGTTGCGGGAGGCTCCTACAATGAGCAGTTCTTC. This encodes CASSSVAGGSYNEQFF.

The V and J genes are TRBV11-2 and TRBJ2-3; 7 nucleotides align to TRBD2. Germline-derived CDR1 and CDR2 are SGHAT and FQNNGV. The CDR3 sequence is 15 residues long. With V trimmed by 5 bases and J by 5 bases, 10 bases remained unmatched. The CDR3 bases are TGTGCCAGCAGCCCCCAGGGAGGGCTCGGAGATACGCAGTATTTT. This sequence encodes CASSPQGGLGDTQYF. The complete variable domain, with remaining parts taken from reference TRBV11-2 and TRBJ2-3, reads EAGVAQSPRYKIIEKRQSVAFWCNPISGHATLYWYQQILGQGPKLLIQFQNNGVVDDSQLPKDRFSAERLKGVDSTLKIQPAKLEDSAVYLCASSPQGGLGDTQYFGPGTRLTVL.

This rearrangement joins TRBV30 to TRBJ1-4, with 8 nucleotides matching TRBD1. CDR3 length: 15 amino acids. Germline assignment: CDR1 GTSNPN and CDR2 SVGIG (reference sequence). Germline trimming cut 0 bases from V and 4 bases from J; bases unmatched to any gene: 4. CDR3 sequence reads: CAWSVQGVLNEKLFF. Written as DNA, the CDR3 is TGTGCCTGGAGTGTACAGGGGGTTCTTAATGAAAAACTGTTTTTT.

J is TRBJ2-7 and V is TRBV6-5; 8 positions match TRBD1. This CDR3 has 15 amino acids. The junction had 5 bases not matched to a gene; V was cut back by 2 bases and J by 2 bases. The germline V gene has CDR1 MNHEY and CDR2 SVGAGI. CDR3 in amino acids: CASSYRDRGAYEQYF. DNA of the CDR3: TGTGCCAGCAGTTACCGCGACAGGGGCGCCTACGAGCAGTACTTC.

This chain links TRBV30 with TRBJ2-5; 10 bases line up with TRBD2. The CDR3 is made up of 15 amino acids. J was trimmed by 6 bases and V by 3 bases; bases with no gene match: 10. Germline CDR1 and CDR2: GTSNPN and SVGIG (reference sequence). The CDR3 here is CAWSRGLAGVQTQYF. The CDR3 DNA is TGTGCCTGGAGCCGAGGGCTAGCGGGAGTACAGACCCAGTACTTC. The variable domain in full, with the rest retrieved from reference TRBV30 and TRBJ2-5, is SQTIHQWPATLVQPVGSPLSLECTVEGTSNPNLYWYRQAAGRGLQLLFYSVGIGQISSEVPQNLSASRPQDRQFILSSKKLLLSDSGFYLCAWSRGLAGVQTQYFGPGTRLLVL.